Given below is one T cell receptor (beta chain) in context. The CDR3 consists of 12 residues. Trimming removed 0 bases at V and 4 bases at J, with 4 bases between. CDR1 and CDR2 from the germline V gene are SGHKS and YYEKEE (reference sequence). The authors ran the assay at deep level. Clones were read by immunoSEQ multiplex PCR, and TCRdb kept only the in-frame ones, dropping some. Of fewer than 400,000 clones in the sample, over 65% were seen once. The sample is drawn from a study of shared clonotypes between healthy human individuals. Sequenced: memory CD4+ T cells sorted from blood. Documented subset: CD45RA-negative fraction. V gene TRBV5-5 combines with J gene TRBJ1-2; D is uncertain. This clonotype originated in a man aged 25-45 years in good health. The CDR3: CASSLGGYGYTF. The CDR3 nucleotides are TGTGCCAGCAGCTTGGGGGGCTATGGCTACACCTTC.